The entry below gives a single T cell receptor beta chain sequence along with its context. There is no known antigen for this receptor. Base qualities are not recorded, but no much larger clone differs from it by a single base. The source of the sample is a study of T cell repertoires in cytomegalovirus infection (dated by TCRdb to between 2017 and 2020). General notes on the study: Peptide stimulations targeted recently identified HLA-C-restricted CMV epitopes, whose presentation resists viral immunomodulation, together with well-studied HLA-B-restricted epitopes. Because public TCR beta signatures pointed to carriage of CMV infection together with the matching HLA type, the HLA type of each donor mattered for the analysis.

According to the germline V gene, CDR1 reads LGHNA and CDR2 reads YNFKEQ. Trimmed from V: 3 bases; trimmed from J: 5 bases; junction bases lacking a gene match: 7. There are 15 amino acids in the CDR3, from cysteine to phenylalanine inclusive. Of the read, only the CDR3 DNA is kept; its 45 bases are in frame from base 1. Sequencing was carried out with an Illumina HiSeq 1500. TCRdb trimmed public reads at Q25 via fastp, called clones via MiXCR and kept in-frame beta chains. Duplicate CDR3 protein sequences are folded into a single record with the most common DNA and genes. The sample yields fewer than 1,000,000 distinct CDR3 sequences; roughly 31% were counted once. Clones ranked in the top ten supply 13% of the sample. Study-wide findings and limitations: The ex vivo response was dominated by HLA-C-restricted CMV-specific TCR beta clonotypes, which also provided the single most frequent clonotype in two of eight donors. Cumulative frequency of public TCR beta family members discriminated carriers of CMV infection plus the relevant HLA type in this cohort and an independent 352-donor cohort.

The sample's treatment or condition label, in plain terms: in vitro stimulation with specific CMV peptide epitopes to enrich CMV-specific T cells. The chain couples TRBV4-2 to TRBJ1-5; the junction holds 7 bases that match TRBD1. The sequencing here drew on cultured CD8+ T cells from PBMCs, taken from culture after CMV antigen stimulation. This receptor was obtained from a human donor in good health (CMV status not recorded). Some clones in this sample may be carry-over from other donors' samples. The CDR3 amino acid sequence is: CASSHPTGSDQPQHF. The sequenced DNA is TGTGCCAGCAGCCATCCGACAGGGTCGGATCAGCCCCAGCATTTT.